The source of this T cell receptor (beta chain) is a study of shared clonotypes between healthy human individuals. Background on the study: Each donor contributed plates that comprised three CD4 naive, three CD4 memory, two CD8 naive and one CD8 memory.

Replicate sorted-subset PCRs were loaded with around 200 ng DNA, 30,000 to 35,000 T cell genomes. Profiled with immunoSEQ multiplex PCR; TCRdb holds only in-frame clones, not every one. This table holds about 510,000 clones, approximately 95% found once. Splitting of CD4+ cells produced CD45RA+ naive and CD45RA-negative memory subsets. On this clone itself: Its antigen is still unknown.

The CDR3 loop spans 13 amino acids. V shed 5 bases and J shed 0 bases, with 7 bases lying between them. CDR1 and CDR2 from the germline V gene are MNHEY and SMNVEV (reference sequence). Whole-study findings and limits: Sharing of clonotypes among donors was expected to vary with sequencing depth.

The rearrangement links TRBV27 to TRBJ1-2; D remains unclear. The specimen was naive CD4+ T cells sorted from blood. This sample's subset: CD45RA+ positively selected. The TCR was taken from a woman aged 25 to 39 in good health. CDR3 in amino acids: CASSPKPNYGYTF. CDR3 coding DNA: TGTGCCAGCAGTCCCAAGCCTAACTATGGCTACACCTTC.